This TCR beta chain was sequenced for a study of blood T cell repertoires in COVID-19. At the level of the study: Donors in the United States, Italy and Spain gave samples during acute or convalescent COVID-19. The analysed material was cDNA or gDNA that came from T cells, B-cell-depleted T cells, or PBMCs.

Original processing notes: Using reference gene primer amplification, nucleated cell counts were estimated. Method: immunoSEQ multiplex PCR; TCRdb's copy keeps in-frame clones and lacks some. That table furnishes V, J and clone size, whereas the DNA furnished D and trimming. The sample yields 150,000 to 180,000 clones, around 85% seen once. Seattle participants joined during active infection and were tracked over time. Between the trimmed V and J ends, which lost 1 base and 9 bases, there was a span of 4 bases. The CDR3 runs 11 residues. Germline V gene lookup returns CDR1 LGHDT and CDR2 YNNKEL (reference sequence).

Specimen: peripheral blood. The clonotype originates from a man in his fifties or sixties with COVID-19, enrolled during active disease. J is TRBJ2-1 and V is TRBV3-1 (or the pseudogene TRBV3-2); D uncertain. The CDR3 DNA is TGTGCCAGCAGCCAAGCTTTTGAGCAGTTCTTC. This translates into CASSQAFEQFF.